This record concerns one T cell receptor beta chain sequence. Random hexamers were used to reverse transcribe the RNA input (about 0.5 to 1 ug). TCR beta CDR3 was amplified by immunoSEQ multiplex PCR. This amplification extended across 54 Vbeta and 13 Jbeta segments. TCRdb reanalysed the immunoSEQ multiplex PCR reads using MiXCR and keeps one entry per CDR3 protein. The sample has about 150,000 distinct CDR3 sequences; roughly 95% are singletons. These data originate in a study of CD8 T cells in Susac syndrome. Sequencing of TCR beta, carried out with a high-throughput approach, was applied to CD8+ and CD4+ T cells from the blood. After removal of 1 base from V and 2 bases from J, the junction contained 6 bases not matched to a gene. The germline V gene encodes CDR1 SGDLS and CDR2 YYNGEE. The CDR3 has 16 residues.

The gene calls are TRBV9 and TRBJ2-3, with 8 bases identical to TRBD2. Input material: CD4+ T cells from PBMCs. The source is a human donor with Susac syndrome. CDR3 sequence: CASSVFLAGSTDTQYF. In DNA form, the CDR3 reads TGTGCCAGCAGCGTATTCCTAGCGGGTTCCACAGATACGCAGTATTTT.